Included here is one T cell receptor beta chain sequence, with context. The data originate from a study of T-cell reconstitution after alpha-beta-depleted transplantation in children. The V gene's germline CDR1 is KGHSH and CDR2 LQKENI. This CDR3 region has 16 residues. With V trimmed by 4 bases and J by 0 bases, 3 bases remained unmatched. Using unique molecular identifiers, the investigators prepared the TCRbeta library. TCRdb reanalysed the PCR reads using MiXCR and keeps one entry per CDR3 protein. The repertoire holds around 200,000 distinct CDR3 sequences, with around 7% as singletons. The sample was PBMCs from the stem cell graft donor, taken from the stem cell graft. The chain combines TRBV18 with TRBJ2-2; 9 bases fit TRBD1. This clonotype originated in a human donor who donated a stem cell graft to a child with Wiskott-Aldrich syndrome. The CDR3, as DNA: TGTGCCAGCTCACGGACAGGGGATACGAACACCGGGGAGCTGTTTTTT. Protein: CASSRTGDTNTGELFF.